The entry below gives a single T cell receptor (beta chain) sequence along with its context. TCRdb fed the 5' RACE reads into MiXCR, producing one record per CDR3 protein. The table lists roughly 490,000 distinct CDR3 sequences, 14% of them singletons, with about 0.94% in the top ten. The V and J ends lost 0 bases and 9 bases, in that order; junction bases with no gene match: 8. CDR3 length: 16 residues. Germline values: CDR1 SGDLS, CDR2 YYNGEE. These data are taken from a study of identical twins. The same data also contributed to another study, on yellow fever vaccine responses in identical twins.

This sequence originates from a woman under 30 in good health. What was sequenced was CD4+ T cells sorted from blood. The V and J genes are TRBV9 and TRBJ2-1; 11 nucleotides align to TRBD2. CDR3 coding DNA: TGTGCCAGCAGCGTAGCGACTAGCGGGAATCAGGGTGAGCAGTTCTTC. As protein: CASSVATSGNQGEQFF.